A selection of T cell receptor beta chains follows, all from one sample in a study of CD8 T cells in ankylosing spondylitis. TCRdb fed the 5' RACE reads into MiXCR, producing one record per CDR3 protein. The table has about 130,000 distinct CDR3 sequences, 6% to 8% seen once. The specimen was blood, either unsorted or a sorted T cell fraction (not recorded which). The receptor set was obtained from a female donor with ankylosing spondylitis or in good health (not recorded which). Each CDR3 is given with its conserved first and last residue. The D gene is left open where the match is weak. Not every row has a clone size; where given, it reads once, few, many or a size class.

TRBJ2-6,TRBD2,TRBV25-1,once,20,CASSEYLFDSGKSGANVLTF,TGTGCCAGCAGTGAATACTTATTCGACAGCGGGAAATCTGGGGCCAACGTCCTGACTTTC
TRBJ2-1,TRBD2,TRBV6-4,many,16,CASSDSPAGGYNEQFF,TGTGCCAGCAGTGACTCCCCAGCGGGGGGGTACAATGAGCAGTTCTTC
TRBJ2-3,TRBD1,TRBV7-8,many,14,CASRTGIGADTQYF,TGTGCCAGCAGGACAGGGATAGGAGCAGATACGCAGTATTTT
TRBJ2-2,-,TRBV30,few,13,CAWSLGSTGELFF,TGTGCCTGGAGCTTGGGGTCGACCGGGGAGCTGTTTTTT
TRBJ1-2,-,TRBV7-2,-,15,CASSSRTERNYGYTF,TGTGCCAGCAGCTCACGGACGGAGCGTAACTATGGCTACACCTTC
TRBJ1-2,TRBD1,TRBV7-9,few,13,CASKYGTGPGYTF,TGTGCCAGCAAGTACGGGACAGGGCCTGGCTACACCTTC
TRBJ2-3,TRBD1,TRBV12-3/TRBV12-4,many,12,CASNQKGAALSF,TGTGCCAGCAACCAAAAGGGGGCAGCACTCTCTTTT
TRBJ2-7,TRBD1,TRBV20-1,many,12,CSIDRDGHEQYF,TGCAGTATTGACAGGGATGGACACGAGCAGTACTTC
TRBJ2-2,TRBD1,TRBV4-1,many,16,CASSQLRGIGTGELFF,TGCGCCAGCAGCCAACTCAGGGGGATAGGCACCGGGGAGCTGTTTTTT
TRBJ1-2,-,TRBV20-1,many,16,CSAPPGGALANYGYTF,TGCAGTGCCCCCCCCGGTGGGGCTTTAGCTAACTATGGCTACACCTTC
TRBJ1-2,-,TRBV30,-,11,CAFRANYGYTF,TGTGCCTTCCGGGCAAACTATGGCTACACCTTC
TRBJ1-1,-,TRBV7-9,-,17,CASSPPGRGGVNTEAFF,TGTGCCAGCAGCCCTCCCGGACGTGGTGGGGTGAACACTGAAGCTTTCTTT
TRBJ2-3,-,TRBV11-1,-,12,CASSLNQDTQYF,TGTGCCAGCAGCTTAAATCAAGATACGCAGTATTTT
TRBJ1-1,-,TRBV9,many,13,CASSLGRQAEAFF,TGTGCCAGCAGCCTCGGGAGACAAGCTGAAGCTTTCTTT
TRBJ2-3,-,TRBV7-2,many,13,CASSEGPPDTQYF,TGTGCCAGCAGCGAGGGACCCCCAGATACGCAGTATTTT
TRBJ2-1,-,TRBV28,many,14,CASSLPQYYNEQFF,TGTGCCAGCAGTTTACCACAGTACTACAATGAGCAGTTCTTC
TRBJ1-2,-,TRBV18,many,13,CASSSRQQDGYTF,TGTGCCAGCTCATCCAGGCAACAGGATGGCTACACCTTC
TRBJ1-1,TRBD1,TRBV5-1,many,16,CASSLGTGRRVAEAFF,TGCGCCAGCAGCTTGGGGACAGGGCGTCGGGTGGCTGAAGCTTTCTTT
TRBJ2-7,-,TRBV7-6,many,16,CASSRAGGRGGNEQYF,TGTGCCAGCAGCCGTGCCGGGGGCAGGGGAGGGAACGAGCAGTACTTC
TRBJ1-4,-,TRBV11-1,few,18,CASSPSDSNYATNEKLFF,TGTGCCAGCAGCCCTTCGGACAGCAACTACGCAACTAATGAAAAACTGTTTTTT
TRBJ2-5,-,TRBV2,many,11,CASRIQETQYF,TGTGCCAGCAGAATCCAAGAGACCCAGTACTTC
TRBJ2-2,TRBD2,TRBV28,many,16,CASSLRTSGLRGELFF,TGTGCCAGCAGTTTACGGACTAGCGGGCTGAGGGGGGAGCTGTTTTTT
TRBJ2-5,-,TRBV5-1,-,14,CASSSVGQWETQYF,TGCGCCAGCAGCTCGGTCGGACAGTGGGAGACCCAGTACTTC
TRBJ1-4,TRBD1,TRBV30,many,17,CAWTTGTGRGPNEKLFF,TGTGCTTGGACAACCGGGACAGGGAGGGGCCCTAATGAAAAACTGTTTTTT
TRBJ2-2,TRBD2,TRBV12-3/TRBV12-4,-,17,CASSLLAGGPNTGELFF,TGTGCCAGCAGTTTACTCGCGGGGGGACCGAACACCGGGGAGCTGTTTTTT
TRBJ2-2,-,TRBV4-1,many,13,CASSLQKSGELFF,TGCGCCAGCAGCCTACAGAAGTCCGGGGAGCTGTTTTTT
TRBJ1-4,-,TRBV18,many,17,CASSPNSDGATNEKLFF,TGTGCCAGCTCACCGAACTCGGACGGTGCAACTAATGAAAAACTGTTTTTT
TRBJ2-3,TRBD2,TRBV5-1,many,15,CASSWRTSGVDTQYF,TGCGCCAGCAGCTGGAGGACTAGCGGGGTGGATACGCAGTATTTT
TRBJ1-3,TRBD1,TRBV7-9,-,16,CASSPADRGPGNTIYF,TGTGCCAGCAGCCCGGCCGACAGGGGACCTGGAAACACCATATATTTT
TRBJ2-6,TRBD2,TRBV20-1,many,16,CSARTSGTMGANVLTF,TGCAGTGCTAGGACATCAGGGACTATGGGGGCCAACGTCCTGACTTTC
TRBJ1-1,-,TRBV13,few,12,CASSLETAEAFF,TGTGCCAGCAGCTTAGAGACGGCTGAAGCTTTCTTT
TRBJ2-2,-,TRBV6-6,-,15,CASTTGGLNTGELFF,TGTGCCAGCACCACCGGGGGCCTGAACACCGGGGAGCTGTTTTTT
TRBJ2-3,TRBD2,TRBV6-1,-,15,CASSEASGGLDTQYF,TGTGCCAGCAGTGAAGCTAGCGGGGGTTTGGATACGCAGTATTTT
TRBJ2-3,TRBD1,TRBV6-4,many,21,CASSPTVGTGLSSAPTDTQYF,TGTGCCAGCAGTCCAACGGTCGGGACAGGGCTCTCCTCCGCCCCCACAGATACGCAGTATTTT
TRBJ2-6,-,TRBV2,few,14,CASLILIGANVLTF,TGTGCCAGCCTGATTTTGATCGGGGCCAACGTCCTGACTTTC
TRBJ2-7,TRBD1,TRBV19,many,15,CASSPNRGGSYEQYF,TGTGCCAGTAGTCCCAACAGGGGCGGCTCCTACGAGCAGTACTTC
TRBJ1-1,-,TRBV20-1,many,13,CSASDGPALEAFF,TGCAGTGCTAGCGACGGGCCGGCGCTTGAAGCTTTCTTT
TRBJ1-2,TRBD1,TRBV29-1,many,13,CSVEHGQGNGYTF,TGCAGCGTTGAACACGGACAGGGAAATGGCTACACCTTC
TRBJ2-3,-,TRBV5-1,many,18,CASSLEGGRGVIPDTQYF,TGCGCCAGCAGCTTAGAGGGCGGCAGGGGAGTAATCCCAGATACGCAGTATTTT
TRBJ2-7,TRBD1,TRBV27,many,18,CASSLFPGQGGYTYEQYF,TGTGCCAGCAGTTTATTCCCGGGACAGGGAGGATATACCTACGAGCAGTACTTC
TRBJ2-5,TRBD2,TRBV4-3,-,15,CVSSLLTSGGSPQYF,TGCGTCAGCAGCCTACTGACTAGCGGGGGTTCTCCCCAGTACTTC
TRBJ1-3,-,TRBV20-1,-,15,CSARGGRNSGNTIYF,TGCAGTGCTAGAGGTGGCAGAAACTCTGGAAACACCATATATTTT
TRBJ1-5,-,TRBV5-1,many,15,CASSLDGVGNQPQHF,TGCGCCAGCAGCTTGGACGGGGTGGGCAATCAGCCCCAGCATTTT
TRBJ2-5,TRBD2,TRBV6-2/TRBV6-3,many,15,CASRGLAGTQETQYF,TGTGCCAGCAGAGGACTAGCGGGGACTCAAGAGACCCAGTACTTC
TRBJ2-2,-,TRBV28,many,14,CASSSPTDTGELFF,TGTGCCAGCAGTTCTCCGACAGACACCGGGGAGCTGTTTTTT
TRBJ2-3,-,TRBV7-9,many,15,CASSANGGRTDTQYF,TGTGCCAGCAGCGCCAACGGGGGACGTACAGATACGCAGTATTTT
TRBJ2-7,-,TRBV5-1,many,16,CASSFNAPPLTYEQYF,TGCGCCAGCAGCTTCAACGCACCTCCTCTCACCTACGAGCAGTACTTC
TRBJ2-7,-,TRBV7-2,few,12,CASSARLYEQYF,TGTGCCAGCAGCGCCCGGCTCTACGAGCAGTACTTC
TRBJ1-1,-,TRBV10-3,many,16,CAISDSLLRQNTEAFF,TGTGCCATCAGTGACTCTCTATTAAGGCAAAACACTGAAGCTTTCTTT
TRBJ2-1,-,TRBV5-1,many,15,CASSLDRRSYNEQFF,TGCGCCAGCAGCTTGGACAGGCGTTCCTACAATGAGCAGTTCTTC
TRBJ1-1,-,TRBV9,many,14,CASSVGRGNTEAFF,TGTGCCAGCAGCGTAGGCAGGGGGAACACTGAAGCTTTCTTT
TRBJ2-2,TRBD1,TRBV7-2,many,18,CASSLGLRDAGGSGELFF,TGTGCCAGCAGCTTAGGGCTTCGAGATGCAGGGGGCAGCGGGGAGCTGTTTTTT